Below, 29 T cell receptor beta chains from the same sample are listed, as sequenced in a study of vaccination and CD4 T cells after COVID-19. Described treatment: roughly 10-day PBMC culture with coronavirus spike peptide pools or control peptides (ViraFEST assay). Scientists ran DNA taken from cultured CD4+ T cells through the Oncomine TCR Beta short-read assay for sequencing. TCRdb re-analysed the PCR reads in MiXCR, keeping a single row per CDR3 protein. The sample shows about 15,000 distinct CDR3 sequences, less than 30% of them seen only once. These receptors have no identified antigens. Specimen: cultured CD4+ T cells from blood. All receptors derive from a human donor with COVID-19.

J is TRBJ2-1 and V is TRBV28; TRBD2 agrees at 11 bases. Trimming at V came to 7 bases and at J to 6 bases, leaving 5 bases not matched to a gene. Germline assignment: CDR1 MDHEN and CDR2 SYDVKM. The CDR3 totals 14 residues. As DNA, the CDR3 is TGTGCCAGCATATTTAGCGGGGGGGCCAATGAGCAGTTCTTC. This translates into CASIFSGGANEQFF.

The rearrangement links TRBV21-1 to TRBJ1-5; the table's D call, TRBD1, was not checked against the DNA. TRBV21-1 has pseudogene status. This CDR3 spans 18 amino acids. In nucleotides, the CDR3 is TGTGCCAGCAGCACAACAGACAGGTTCCAGCCCCTAGGGCAGCCCCAGCATTTT. This gives the protein CASSTTDRFQPLGQPQHF.

A few counts support this clonotype. This chain links TRBV20-1 with TRBJ2-5, with 8 bases matching TRBD1. From germline, CDR1 is DFQATT and CDR2 SNEGSKA (reference sequence). The trim removed 5 bases at V and 7 bases at J, leaving 12 bases unmatched. This CDR3 spans 14 amino acids. The CDR3 sequence is CSAGRDRPGGTQYF. CDR3 in DNA: TGCAGTGCTGGAAGGGACAGGCCCGGCGGGACCCAGTACTTC.

This chain links TRBV27 with TRBJ2-1; a weak D match, TRBD1 (6 bases). The CDR3 length is 14 residues. Germline V gene lookup returns CDR1 MNHEY and CDR2 SMNVEV (reference sequence). V was pared by 3 bases and J by 7 bases, with 13 bases between. CDR3 nucleotides: TGTGCCAGCAGTTTCTACTTGGACAGTAATGAGCAGTTCTTC. This sequence encodes CASSFYLDSNEQFF.

The chain links TRBV14 to TRBJ2-5; TRBD2 matches 14 bases. After removal of 4 bases from V and 5 bases from J, the junction contained 6 bases not matched to a gene. This CDR3 has 16 amino acids. CDR1 is SGHDN and CDR2 is FVKESK in the germline V gene. The CDR3 reads CASSPGTSGGRETQYF. The CDR3 region has the DNA TGTGCCAGCAGCCCGGGGACTAGCGGGGGACGGGAGACCCAGTACTTC. The full variable domain, completed using reference TRBV14 and TRBJ2-5, is EAGVTQFPSHSVIEKGQTVTLRCDPISGHDNLYWYRRVMGKEIKFLLHFVKESKQDESGMPNNRFLAERTGGTYSTLKVQPAELEDSGVYFCASSPGTSGGRETQYFGPGTRLLVL.

V usage is TRBV5-1 and J usage is TRBJ1-6; weak D call: TRBD1 (5 bases). Trimming shortened V by 6 bases and J by 6 bases, and 16 bases separated the two germline ends. Germline values: CDR1 SGHRS, CDR2 YFSETQ. The CDR3 sequence is 15 residues long. The CDR3 spells CASNRGTAVNSPLHF. The DNA for the CDR3 is TGCGCCAGCAACCGAGGGACCGCCGTTAATTCACCCCTCCACTTT.

This clonotype has more than one count but fewer than ten. Here the CDR3 DNA reads TGTGCCAGTAGTTTAGGGATGAGACAGCCCCAGCATTTT. It yields the protein CASSLGMRQPQHF. The chain recombines TRBV19 with TRBJ1-5; D uncertain. Germline assignment: CDR1 LNHDA and CDR2 SQIVND (reference sequence). V was trimmed by 5 bases and J by 7 bases, leaving 12 bases between them. The CDR3 runs 13 residues.

CDR3: CASSLDPHTSYEQYF. CDR3 bases: TGCGCCAGCAGCTTGGACCCACATACCTCCTACGAGCAGTACTTC. The chain uses TRBV5-1 and TRBJ2-7; D ambiguous. Between the trimmed V and J ends, which lost 0 bases and 0 bases, there was a span of 10 bases. The CDR3 totals 15 residues. Germline V lookup: CDR1 SGHRS, CDR2 YFSETQ.

This clonotype turned up a few times. The chain is built from TRBV5-8 and TRBJ1-5; 8 bases map to TRBD1. CDR1 and CDR2 from the germline V gene are SGHTS and YDEGEE. This CDR3 spans 15 amino acids. With V trimmed by 4 bases and J by 4 bases, 7 bases remained unmatched. CDR3 residues: CASSAGTGPNQPQHF. In DNA form, the CDR3 reads TGTGCCAGCAGCGCCGGGACAGGCCCAAATCAGCCCCAGCATTTT.

This clonotype has only a few counts. This chain joins TRBV20-1 and TRBJ2-5; D may be TRBD2 (6 bases). This CDR3 comprises 10 residues. Germline loops: CDR1 DFQATT, CDR2 SNEGSKA (reference sequence). CDR3 in DNA: TGCGGTATGGAGGGTGAGACCCAGTACTTC. It translates to CGMEGETQYF.

The rearrangement links TRBV14 to TRBJ2-3; D perhaps matches TRBD2 (5 bases). Trimming took off 4 bases at V and 10 bases at J, with 15 bases between the two ends. The CDR3 loop spans 13 amino acids. From germline, CDR1 is SGHDN and CDR2 FVKESK. The DNA of the CDR3 is TGTGCCAGCAGCCCCTGGAGCGCCGGGGCGCAGTATTTT. It yields the protein CASSPWSAGAQYF.

In its sample, this clonotype was seen once. A much larger clone sits a single nucleotide away, making a read error possible. The chain uses TRBV15 and TRBJ1-1; the match to TRBD1 covers 7 bases. The CDR3 is 15 residues long. Germline lookup yields CDR1 LNHNV and CDR2 YYDKDF (reference sequence). Germline trimming cut 4 bases from V and 1 base from J; bases unmatched to any gene: 6. The CDR3 loop is CATSKGGGGNTEAFF. DNA for the CDR3: TGTGCCACCAGCAAAGGAGGGGGCGGGAACACTGAAGCTTTCTTT.

V usage is TRBV12-3 or TRBV12-4 and J usage is TRBJ2-7; D is uncertain. The CDR3 spans 14 residues. Trimming stripped 6 bases from V and 7 bases from J, with 19 bases between. The CDR3 DNA reads as TGTGCCAGCAGACTGAGAGCAGAACGGTGGGAGCAGTACTTC. Translating it yields CASRLRAERWEQYF.

This rearrangement joins TRBV12-3 or TRBV12-4 to TRBJ1-2; 7 nucleotides align to TRBD1. Unmatched junction bases numbered 4, after V lost 2 bases and J lost 7 bases. This CDR3 has 13 amino acids. CDR3 sequence: CASSLPGGTGYTF. Written as DNA, the CDR3 is TGTGCCAGCAGTTTACCAGGGGGAACTGGCTACACCTTC.

The chain uses TRBV19 and TRBJ1-1; 8 positions agree with TRBD1. J gave up 2 bases and V 10 bases, and 12 bases lay outside the gene matches. This CDR3 region has 15 residues. Per germline, CDR1 LNHDA and CDR2 SQIVND (reference sequence). The CDR3 loop is CATLNNRGGNTEAFF. CDR3 DNA: TGTGCCACCCTAAACAACAGGGGGGGAAACACTGAAGCTTTCTTT.

The V gene is TRBV20-1, the J gene TRBJ1-1; D remains ambiguous. With 0 bases removed from V and 8 bases from J, the gap between germline ends came to 16 bases. Per germline, CDR1 DFQATT and CDR2 SNEGSKA (reference sequence). The CDR3 is made up of 14 amino acids. In nucleotides, the CDR3 is TGCAGTGCTAGAGACCTAGACGACACTGAAGAAGCTTTCTTT. Residues: CSARDLDDTEEAFF.

This clonotype has more than one count but fewer than ten. V is TRBV6-5 and J is TRBJ1-1, with D maybe TRBD1 (5 bases). From germline, CDR1 is MNHEY and CDR2 SVGAGI. The CDR3 totals 14 residues. V was trimmed by 0 bases and J by 6 bases, leaving 11 bases between them. CDR3 loop: CASSYSGGRAEAFF. The CDR3 region has the DNA TGTGCCAGCAGTTACTCCGGGGGAAGGGCTGAAGCTTTCTTT.

In its sample, this clonotype was seen a few times. This chain links TRBV7-3 with TRBJ1-2, with D unclear. The germline gives CDR1 SGHTA, CDR2 FQGTGA. Deletions cut 0 bases from V and 6 bases from J, with 11 bases between. The length of the CDR3 is 14 residues. CDR3 DNA: TGTGCCAGCAGCTTAACTCACACTCAACATGGCTACACCTTC. It translates to CASSLTHTQHGYTF.

This chain links TRBV6-4 with TRBJ1-1; D is ambiguous. The ends were cut back, 6 bases at V and 4 bases at J, with 12 bases in the middle. The CDR3 totals 13 residues. Germline CDR1 reads MRHNA; CDR2 reads SNTAGT. CDR3 coding DNA: TGTGCCAGCAGGGCAGATACCTTCACTGAAGCTTTCTTT. Its protein product is CASRADTFTEAFF.

This clonotype was seen more than once but under ten times. The chain carries TRBV19 and TRBJ1-2; no definite D call. V lost 9 bases and J lost 1, with 6 bases in between. This CDR3 has 11 amino acids. The germline V gene has CDR1 LNHDA and CDR2 SQIVND (reference sequence). The CDR3 coding sequence is TGTGCCAGCCACGTTAACTATGGCTACACCTTC. Translating gives CASHVNYGYTF.

This chain links TRBV5-1 with TRBJ1-2; TRBD1 matches 10 bases. V shed 2 bases, J shed 8 bases, and the junction held 6 bases outside the gene matches. Germline CDR1 and CDR2: SGHRS and YFSETQ. This CDR3 has 14 residues. CDR3 DNA sequence: TGCGCCAGCAGCTTCCAGACAGGGGGCGAGGGCTACACCTTC. Translation gives CASSFQTGGEGYTF. Full variable domain (remainder filled in from reference TRBV5-1 and TRBJ1-2): KAGVTQTPRYLIKTRGQQVTLSCSPISGHRSVSWYQQTPGQGLQFLFEYFSETQRNKGNFPGRFSGRQFSNSRSEMNVSTLELGDSALYLCASSFQTGGEGYTFGSGTRLTVV.

By proportion, this clonotype is medium-sized. This chain joins TRBV15 and TRBJ2-3; TRBD2 matches at 7 bases. The ends lost 4 bases at V and 0 bases at J; junction bases unmatched: 4. The length of the CDR3 is 15 residues. Germline assignment: CDR1 LNHNV and CDR2 YYDKDF (reference sequence). The CDR3 reads CATSIGGVSTDTQYF. Written as DNA, the CDR3 is TGTGCCACCAGCATTGGGGGGGTAAGCACAGATACGCAGTATTTT.

This chain uses TRBV28 with TRBJ2-1; D perhaps matches TRBD2 (6 bases). Germline V gives CDR1 MDHEN, CDR2 SYDVKM. The germline V and J ends were trimmed by 5 bases and 7 bases, with 18 bases remaining between them. This CDR3 has 15 amino acids. The CDR3 protein is CASSLTGTWGNEQFF. Here the CDR3 DNA reads TGTGCCAGCAGTCTTACCGGGACTTGGGGTAATGAGCAGTTCTTC.

Note on this clonotype: A read error may explain this, as a much larger clone is one base away. The chain has TRBV20-1 and TRBJ1-5, with 8 positions matching TRBD1. CDR1 DFQATT and CDR2 SNEGSKA come from the germline V gene (reference sequence). The CDR3 has 15 residues. The CDR3 sequence is CSARELGTGNRPQHF. The DNA of the CDR3 is TGCAGTGCTAGAGAATTAGGGACAGGCAATCGGCCCCAGCATTTT.

This clonotype was recorded once. A junction boundary mismatches the germline segment, possibly from a read error. The V and J genes are TRBV6-2 or TRBV6-3 and TRBJ1-2; 9 bases align to TRBD1. The CDR3 spans 14 residues. Germline V gene data show CDR1 as MNHEY and CDR2 as SVGEGT. CDR3: CASGYYGTGYGYTF. CDR3 in DNA: TGTGCCAGCGGTTACTACGGGACAGGGTATGGCTACACCTTC.

The table lists this clonotype with a few counts. The chain uses TRBV19 and TRBJ1-5, with D tentatively TRBD1 (5 bases). The V and J ends lost 3 bases and 2 bases respectively, with 11 bases between them. This CDR3 contains 15 residues. Germline CDR1 reads LNHDA; CDR2 reads SQIVND (reference sequence). CDR3 sequence reads: CASSIESGGNQPQHF. The DNA for the CDR3 is TGTGCCAGTAGTATTGAGTCGGGGGGCAATCAGCCCCAGCATTTT. Full variable domain (remainder filled in from reference TRBV19 and TRBJ1-5): DGGITQSPKYLFRKEGQNVTLSCEQNLNHDAMYWYRQDPGQGLRLIYYSQIVNDFQKGDIAEGYSVSREKKESFPLTVTSAQKNPTAFYLCASSIESGGNQPQHFGDGTRLSIL.

In its sample, this clonotype was seen a few times. The chain employs TRBV6-1 and TRBJ2-1; TRBD1 agrees at 8 bases. The junction had 12 bases not matched to a gene; V was cut back by 6 bases and J by 5 bases. The CDR3 sequence is 16 residues long. Germline lookup yields CDR1 MNHNS and CDR2 SASEGT. The CDR3: CASSERGGTGDNEQFF. The DNA of the CDR3 is TGTGCCAGCAGCGAACGAGGAGGGACAGGTGACAATGAGCAGTTCTTC.

This clonotype is a singleton in its sample. One end of the junction is discordant with germline, which a read error may explain. The rearrangement joins TRBV5-4 to TRBJ2-1, with 10 positions matching TRBD1. Germline CDR1 reads SGHNT; CDR2 reads YYREEE (reference sequence). There are 11 residues in the CDR3. The CDR3 spells CASSLGDRGSF. As DNA, the CDR3 is TGTGCCAGCAGCTTAGGGGACAGGGGCAGCTTC.

This rearrangement joins TRBV28 to TRBJ2-7; perhaps TRBD2 as D (6 bases). The V end was cut by 3 bases, the J end by 6 bases, with 15 bases between. Germline assignment: CDR1 MDHEN and CDR2 SYDVKM. The CDR3 spans 14 residues. The CDR3 is CASSFPAGRSEQYF. The CDR3 DNA is TGTGCCAGCAGTTTCCCAGCGGGTCGGTCCGAGCAGTACTTC.